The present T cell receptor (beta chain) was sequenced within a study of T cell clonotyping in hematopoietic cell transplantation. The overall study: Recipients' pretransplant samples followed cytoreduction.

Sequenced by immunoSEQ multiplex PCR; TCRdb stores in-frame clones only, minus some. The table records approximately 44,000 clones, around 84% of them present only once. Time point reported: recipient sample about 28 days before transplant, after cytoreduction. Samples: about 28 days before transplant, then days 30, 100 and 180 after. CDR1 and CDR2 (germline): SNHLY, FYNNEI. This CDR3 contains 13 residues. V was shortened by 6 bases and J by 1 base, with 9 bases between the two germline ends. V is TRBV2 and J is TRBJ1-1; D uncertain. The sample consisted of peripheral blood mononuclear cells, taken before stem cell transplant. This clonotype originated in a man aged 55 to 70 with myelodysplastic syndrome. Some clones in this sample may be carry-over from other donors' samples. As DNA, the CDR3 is TGTGCCAGCAGCGTTCAGAAGAACACTGAAGCTTTCTTT. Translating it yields CASSVQKNTEAFF. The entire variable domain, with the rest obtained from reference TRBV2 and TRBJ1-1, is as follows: EPEVTQTPSHQVTQMGQEVILRCVPISNHLYFYWYRQILGQKVEFLVSFYNNEISEKSEIFDDQFSVERPDGSNFTLKIRSTKLEDSAMYFCASSVQKNTEAFFGQGTRLTVV.